This T cell receptor beta chain comes out of a study of PD-1 blockade in classical Hodgkin lymphoma. Study-level points and caveats: Baseline diversity resembling that of newly diagnosed patients was seen in complete responders.

This clone is deemed medium-sized. What it recognizes is unknown. The repertoire was sequenced with immunoSEQ multiplex PCR; TCRdb's copy has only in-frame clones and lacks some. In the table there are some 95,000 clones, roughly nine tenths of which are singletons. CDR1 and CDR2 from the germline V gene are MDHEN and SYDVKM. The V and J ends lost 8 bases and 4 bases respectively, with 10 bases between them. The CDR3 is made up of 12 amino acids. Autologous stem cell transplantation was followed by relapse in every patient, and brentuximab vedotin exposure varied. Progressive disease, partial response or complete response was each patient's best response.

Sequences were derived from peripheral blood mononuclear cells (PBMCs), sampled before the second cycle of nivolumab. This receptor was taken from a human donor with classical Hodgkin lymphoma. The chain couples TRBV28 to TRBJ2-3; D not certain. Here the CDR3 DNA reads TGTGCCAGCCACGGCCCTGCAGATACGCAGTATTTT. This encodes CASHGPADTQYF.